Presented here are 30 T cell receptor beta chains from one specimen sequenced in a study of T-cell reconstitution after alpha-beta-depleted transplantation in children. Construction of the TCRbeta library involved unique molecular identifiers. One entry per CDR3 protein results from TCRdb running MiXCR on the PCR reads. The sample lists around 580,000 distinct CDR3 sequences, approximately 30% occurring once. The starting material was PBMCs, obtained before TCRalphabeta/CD19-depleted stem cell transplant. Receptors were obtained from a boy younger than two with Wiskott-Aldrich syndrome, due to receive a stem cell transplant.

The chain is built from TRBV5-1 and TRBJ2-7, with 14 bases fitting TRBD2. This CDR3 comprises 18 residues. Germline trimming cut 0 bases from V and 2 bases from J; bases unmatched to any gene: 7. Germline V CDR1 and CDR2: SGHRS, YFSETQ. CDR3 amino acids: CASSLAPGTSGGTYEQYF. CDR3 sequence (DNA): TGCGCCAGCAGCTTGGCCCCCGGGACTAGCGGGGGTACCTACGAGCAGTACTTC.

This clonotype was picked up a small number of times. This chain connects TRBV7-2 to TRBJ1-6; D is uncertain. The V end was cut by 1 base, the J end by 2 bases, with 6 bases between. The germline V gene has CDR1 SGHTA and CDR2 FQGNSA. The CDR3 sequence is 15 residues long. The CDR3 region has the DNA TGTGCCAGCAGCTTAGGTACAACCTATAATTCACCCCTCCACTTT. Translating it yields CASSLGTTYNSPLHF.

The chain combines TRBV6-6 with TRBJ1-1, with D perhaps TRBD1 (6 bases). Between the trimmed V and J ends, which lost 6 bases and 4 bases, there was a span of 12 bases. CDR1 MNHNY and CDR2 SVGAGI come from the germline V gene (reference sequence). This CDR3 is 13 amino acids long. CDR3 coding DNA: TGTGCCAGCAGAAGGACAGATCCCACTGAAGCTTTCTTT. Translation gives CASRRTDPTEAFF.

This chain joins TRBV11-2 and TRBJ2-2, with no clear D. Germline CDR1 reads SGHAT; CDR2 reads FQNNGV. This CDR3 is built from 15 residues. The V and J ends lost 0 bases and 2 bases respectively, with 7 bases between them. CDR3: CASSLDGYNTGELFF. DNA of the CDR3: TGTGCCAGCAGCTTAGATGGGTACAACACCGGGGAGCTGTTTTTT. Drawing the rest from reference TRBV11-2 and TRBJ2-2, the complete variable domain is EAGVAQSPRYKIIEKRQSVAFWCNPISGHATLYWYQQILGQGPKLLIQFQNNGVVDDSQLPKDRFSAERLKGVDSTLKIQPAKLEDSAVYLCASSLDGYNTGELFFGEGSRLTVL.

The genes are TRBV12-3 or TRBV12-4 and TRBJ1-2; maybe TRBD1 (6 bases). This CDR3 spans 17 amino acids. Deletions cut 0 bases from V and 2 bases from J, with 16 bases between. The CDR3 spells CASSLAGGRNGNYGYTF. The CDR3 bases are TGTGCCAGCAGTTTAGCGGGGGGCAGGAATGGGAACTATGGCTACACCTTC.

J is TRBJ2-5 and V is TRBV18; 10 bases map to TRBD1. The germline V gene has CDR1 KGHSH and CDR2 LQKENI. V was clipped by 3 bases and J by 5 bases; unmatched bases: 3. There are 14 residues in the CDR3. The CDR3 region has the DNA TGTGCCAGCTCACCGGGACAGGGGTTCGAGACCCAGTACTTC. As protein: CASSPGQGFETQYF.

This clonotype was counted a few times. The rearrangement links TRBV25-1 to TRBJ2-5; perhaps TRBD2 as D (5 bases). In germline, CDR1 is MGHDK, CDR2 SYGVNS. V was pared by 3 bases and J by 0 bases, with 11 bases between. This CDR3 has 15 amino acids. CDR3 nucleotides: TGTGCCAGCAGTGACCCCGGGATAGACCAAGAGACCCAGTACTTC. Translated: CASSDPGIDQETQYF.

Only a few counts were recorded for this clonotype. The chain employs TRBV20-1 and TRBJ2-1; no reliable D call. With 3 bases removed from V and 6 bases from J, the gap between germline ends came to 12 bases. The V gene's germline CDR1 is DFQATT and CDR2 SNEGSKA (reference sequence). This CDR3 comprises 13 residues. CDR3 region: CSASHPLPNEQFF. The DNA of the CDR3 is TGCAGTGCTAGCCACCCTCTCCCCAATGAGCAGTTCTTC.

V usage is TRBV11-2 and J usage is TRBJ2-1; TRBD2 agrees at 8 bases. Germline V lookup: CDR1 SGHAT, CDR2 FQNNGV. Trimming took 5 bases from V and 5 from J; bases not matched to a gene: 5. This CDR3 contains 14 residues. CDR3 bases: TGTGCCAGCAGCCAAAAGGGACTAGACAATGAGCAGTTCTTC. This codes for CASSQKGLDNEQFF.

V usage is TRBV7-8 and J usage is TRBJ2-1, with D perhaps being TRBD1 or TRBD2 (5 bases each). Per germline, CDR1 SGHVS and CDR2 FQNEAQ. CDR3 length: 15 residues. V lost 6 bases to trimming and J lost 7 bases, with 19 bases between them. The CDR3 loop reads CASRGPGTAWNEQFF. The CDR3 nucleotides read TGTGCCAGCAGAGGGCCCGGGACCGCGTGGAATGAGCAGTTCTTC. The complete variable domain, with remaining parts taken from reference TRBV7-8 and TRBJ2-1, reads GAGVSQSPRYKVAKRGQDVALRCDPISGHVSLFWYQQALGQGPEFLTYFQNEAQLDKSGLPSDRFFAERPEGSVSTLKIQRTQQEDSAVYLCASRGPGTAWNEQFFGPGTRLTVL.

This clonotype was counted once. V usage is TRBV5-6 and J usage is TRBJ1-4; D is unclear. CDR1 and CDR2 (germline): SGHDT, YYEEEE. The CDR3 loop spans 14 amino acids. Trimming stripped 2 bases from V and 0 bases from J, with 5 bases between. This chain's CDR3 is CASSFSATNEKLFF. DNA of the CDR3: TGTGCCAGCAGCTTTTCTGCAACTAATGAAAAACTGTTTTTT.

This clonotype was counted between two and nine times. The chain recombines TRBV11-2 with TRBJ1-2; 7 positions agree with TRBD1. The V gene's germline CDR1 is SGHAT and CDR2 FQNNGV. The CDR3 runs to 15 residues. Trimming removed 5 bases from V and 0 bases from J; junction bases left unmatched: 6. CDR3 sequence reads: CASSPRTGPNYGYTF. In DNA form, the CDR3 reads TGTGCCAGCAGCCCGAGGACAGGTCCTAACTATGGCTACACCTTC. Full variable domain (remainder filled in from reference TRBV11-2 and TRBJ1-2): EAGVAQSPRYKIIEKRQSVAFWCNPISGHATLYWYQQILGQGPKLLIQFQNNGVVDDSQLPKDRFSAERLKGVDSTLKIQPAKLEDSAVYLCASSPRTGPNYGYTFGSGTRLTVV.

This clonotype was seen a few times. V usage is TRBV18 and J usage is TRBJ2-1; 9 bases are shared with TRBD1. This CDR3 has 14 amino acids. The junction had 6 bases not matched to a gene; V was cut back by 4 bases and J by 8 bases. Germline V gene sequence: CDR1 KGHSH, CDR2 LQKENI. CDR3 DNA: TGTGCCAGCTCACTGGACAGGGGATCCGATGAGCAGTTCTTC. This translates into CASSLDRGSDEQFF.

J is TRBJ1-4 and V is TRBV28, with TRBD1 matching 8 bases. In germline, CDR1 is MDHEN, CDR2 SYDVKM. The CDR3 has 15 residues. The ends lost 6 bases at V and 7 bases at J; junction bases unmatched: 10. The DNA of the CDR3 is TGTGCCAGCAGGGACAGGGTAGGTAGGACTGAAAAACTGTTTTTT. The encoded protein is CASRDRVGRTEKLFF.

The chain is built from TRBV7-9 and TRBJ2-5; no firm D call. The V gene lost 2 bases and the J gene lost 1 base, with 14 bases spanning the gap. The CDR3 contains 16 residues. CDR1 SEHNR and CDR2 FQNEAQ come from the germline V gene (reference sequence). In DNA form, the CDR3 reads TGTGCCAGCAGCTTATATACGCGAAGACTCCAAGAGACCCAGTACTTC. Encoded protein: CASSLYTRRLQETQYF.

The sample holds a few counts of this clonotype. The V call is TRBV7-6, the J call TRBJ1-1; D unclear. Germline CDR1 reads SGHVS; CDR2 reads FNYEAQ. V lost 1 base and J lost 4, with 10 bases in between. This CDR3 comprises 14 residues. The CDR3, as DNA: TGTGCCAGCAGCTTAGAACCATGGGGCACTGAAGCTTTCTTT. It encodes CASSLEPWGTEAFF.

The V call is TRBV6-2 or TRBV6-3, the J call TRBJ2-1; D unresolved. Germline V CDR1 and CDR2: MNHEY, SVGEGT. This CDR3 spans 13 amino acids. Trimming removed 2 bases at V and 8 bases at J, with 10 bases between. CDR3 bases: TGTGCCAGCAGTTACGCTTACTATGATGAGCAGTTCTTC. This gives the protein CASSYAYYDEQFF.

This chain joins TRBV7-2 and TRBJ2-7; 10 bases are shared with TRBD2. The V and J ends lost 1 base and 7 bases, in that order; junction bases with no gene match: 7. Germline V CDR1 and CDR2: SGHTA, FQGNSA. The CDR3 has 15 amino acids. The CDR3 DNA is TGTGCCAGCAGCTTAGATACTAGCGGGATCTTGGAGCAGTACTTC. This encodes CASSLDTSGILEQYF.

The rearrangement links TRBV6-1 to TRBJ2-5; no definite D call. V lost 6 bases and J lost 4, with 12 bases in between. Germline assignment: CDR1 MNHNS and CDR2 SASEGT. The CDR3 has 13 residues. CDR3 residues: CASRTWVGETQYF. The CDR3 DNA reads as TGTGCCAGCAGGACTTGGGTGGGAGAGACCCAGTACTTC.

This clonotype was picked up a small number of times. This chain joins TRBV5-1 and TRBJ2-1; 7 bases fit TRBD1. Losses at the gene ends were 0 bases for V and 9 bases for J; bases not matched to a gene: 3. CDR1 and CDR2 (germline): SGHRS, YFSETQ. CDR3 length: 13 amino acids. The DNA of the CDR3 is TGCGCCAGCAGCTTGGAGACAGGGATTGAGCAGTTCTTC. This encodes CASSLETGIEQFF.

In its sample, this clonotype was seen a few times. The rearrangement joins TRBV12-3 or TRBV12-4 to TRBJ2-5, with D tentatively TRBD1 or TRBD2 (5 bases each). V was cut by 5 bases and J by 5 bases, with 18 bases left in between. CDR3 length equals 15 residues. DNA for the CDR3: TGTGCCAGCAGTCCGAGACTGGGGGAAGGGGAGACCCAGTACTTC. Translation: CASSPRLGEGETQYF.

The chain couples TRBV7-2 to TRBJ2-7; a possible D gene is TRBD1 (6 bases). V was trimmed by 4 bases and J by 9 bases, leaving 22 bases between them. The CDR3 totals 15 residues. Looked up from germline, CDR1 is SGHTA and CDR2 is FQGNSA. CDR3 loop: CASSSAKGQSTRQYF. In DNA, the CDR3 is TGTGCCAGCAGCTCAGCCAAAGGACAGAGTACGAGGCAGTACTTC.

The chain links TRBV24-1 to TRBJ2-1; possibly TRBD2 for D (6 bases). This CDR3 comprises 14 residues. Trimming took off 4 bases at V and 6 bases at J, with 12 bases between the two ends. Germline V gene lookup returns CDR1 KGHDR and CDR2 SFDVKD. The CDR3 here is CATSDPGLSNEQFF. The CDR3 DNA is TGTGCCACCAGTGACCCGGGACTCTCCAATGAGCAGTTCTTC.

This clonotype was seen once. The genes are TRBV5-1 and TRBJ2-5, with 8 bases identical to TRBD1. CDR1 and CDR2 from the germline V gene are SGHRS and YFSETQ. This CDR3 has 14 amino acids. V shed 0 bases, J shed 6 bases, and the junction held 4 bases outside the gene matches. CDR3 coding DNA: TGCGCCAGCAGCTTGGTGCGGACAGGGAAGACCCAGTACTTC. Amino acid sequence: CASSLVRTGKTQYF.

The chain links TRBV27 to TRBJ2-1, with D tentatively TRBD1 (7 bases). Trimming removed 4 bases at V and 9 bases at J, with 16 bases between. Germline-derived CDR1 and CDR2 are MNHEY and SMNVEV (reference sequence). CDR3 size: 14 residues. CDR3 in amino acids: CASSYRLGGSEQFF. The CDR3 DNA sequence: TGTGCCAGCAGTTACAGACTAGGGGGCAGTGAGCAGTTCTTC.

The rearrangement links TRBV20-1 to TRBJ1-1, with D possibly matching TRBD1 (6 bases). The V and J ends lost 0 bases and 0 bases respectively, with 14 bases between them. This CDR3 is built from 16 residues. CDR1 and CDR2 (germline): DFQATT, SNEGSKA (reference sequence). The CDR3 DNA reads as TGCAGTGCTAGAGACGTTCCGGGACACATGAACACTGAAGCTTTCTTT. Residues: CSARDVPGHMNTEAFF.

This sequence joins TRBV6-2 or TRBV6-3 and TRBJ1-5; D is undetermined. The V gene's germline CDR1 is MNHEY and CDR2 SVGEGT. The CDR3 loop spans 13 amino acids. Deletions cut 6 bases from V and 5 bases from J, with 11 bases between. CDR3 amino acids: CASSPFSDQPQHF. Written as DNA, the CDR3 is TGTGCCAGCAGCCCATTTTCCGATCAGCCCCAGCATTTT.

This clonotype was picked up a small number of times. J is TRBJ2-2 and V is TRBV5-1; the match to TRBD1 covers 11 bases. V lost 3 bases, J lost 3 bases, and 4 bases stayed unmatched. CDR1 is SGHRS, CDR2 YFSETQ, per germline. The CDR3 has 16 residues. The CDR3 reads CASSSGQGADTGELFF. As DNA, the CDR3 is TGCGCCAGCAGCTCCGGACAGGGGGCGGACACCGGGGAGCTGTTTTTT.

This clonotype was found a few times. The chain carries TRBV11-1 and TRBJ2-2, with D perhaps given as TRBD1 or TRBD2 (5 bases each). The germline V gene has CDR1 SGHAT and CDR2 FQDESV (reference sequence). Trimming left V 5 bases short and J 6 bases short, with 10 bases between. CDR3 length equals 13 residues. The CDR3 is CASSPRGPGELFF. CDR3 sequence (DNA): TGTGCCAGCAGCCCTAGGGGACCCGGGGAGCTGTTTTTT. The full variable domain, its missing parts supplied by reference TRBV11-1 and TRBJ2-2, is EAEVAQSPRYKITEKSQAVAFWCDPISGHATLYWYRQILGQGPELLVQFQDESVVDDSQLPKDRFSAERLKGVDSTLKIQPAELGDSAMYLCASSPRGPGELFFGEGSRLTVL.

The J gene is TRBJ2-2, the V gene TRBV2; no reliable D call. This CDR3 has 12 amino acids. Germline V gives CDR1 SNHLY, CDR2 FYNNEI. V gave up 6 bases and J gave up 6 bases, with 8 bases separating them. The CDR3 DNA reads TGTGCCAGCAGCGACTTCTCCGGGGAGCTGTTTTTT. Its translation is CASSDFSGELFF.